These 22 T cell receptor beta chains share one sample of origin, sequenced in a study of blood T cell repertoires in COVID-19. TCRdb's table, derived via immunoSEQ multiplex PCR, lists solely in-frame clones and lacks some. This table holds hundreds of thousands of clones, about nine tenths found once. The sequencing sample was made of peripheral blood. The source is a young man with active or convalescent COVID-19.

This rearrangement joins TRBV7-9 to TRBJ2-1; D unresolved. The germline V and J ends were trimmed by 1 base and 0 bases, with 4 bases remaining between them. The CDR3 covers 14 residues. The germline V gene has CDR1 SEHNR and CDR2 FQNEAQ (reference sequence). Here the CDR3 reads CASSLGSSYNEQFF. The CDR3 DNA sequence: TGTGCCAGCAGCTTAGGTAGCTCCTACAATGAGCAGTTCTTC. The whole variable domain, filled in from reference TRBV7-9 and TRBJ2-1, reads DTGVSQNPRHKITKRGQNVTFRCDPISEHNRLYWYRQTLGQGPEFLTYFQNEAQLEKSRLLSDRFSAERPKGSFSTLEIQRTEQGDSAMYLCASSLGSSYNEQFFGPGTRLTVL.

The rearrangement uses TRBV3-1 (or the pseudogene TRBV3-2) and TRBJ1-3; D is undetermined. V lost 5 bases, J lost 4 bases, and 6 bases lay in between. CDR1 is LGHDT, CDR2 YNNKEL, per germline (reference sequence). The CDR3 has 12 residues. The chain's CDR3 is CASSTTGNTIYF. CDR3 DNA: TGTGCCAGCAGCACAACAGGAAACACCATATATTTT.

This clone occurred once. Mismatch with germline at one junction end may stem from a read error. This chain uses TRBV13 with TRBJ2-5; 10 bases are shared with TRBD2. The CDR3 is 16 residues long. Looked up from germline, CDR1 is PRHDT and CDR2 is FYEKMQ (reference sequence). The CDR3 loop is CASSIVTSGYQETQYF. The CDR3 nucleotides are TGTGCCAGCAGCATAGTGACTAGCGGGTACCAGGAGACCCAGTACTTC.

This clone was detected once. The J gene is TRBJ2-5, the V gene TRBV4-2; a weak D match, TRBD2 (6 bases). The CDR3 is 14 residues long. CDR1 and CDR2 from the germline V gene are LGHNA and YNFKEQ. V gave up 0 bases and J gave up 4 bases, with 9 bases separating them. This CDR3 reads CASSQEMGGETQYF. The CDR3 region has the DNA TGTGCCAGCAGCCAAGAGATGGGGGGAGAGACCCAGTACTTC.

This chain links TRBV3-1 (or the pseudogene TRBV3-2) with TRBJ2-7; 11 bases fit TRBD2. The trim removed 4 bases at V and 1 base at J, leaving 3 bases unmatched. CDR3 size: 15 residues. The germline V gene has CDR1 LGHDT and CDR2 YNNKEL (reference sequence). The CDR3 nucleotides read TGTGCCAGCAGCCCCCTAGCGGGAGGATCCTACGAGCAGTACTTC. Translated: CASSPLAGGSYEQYF.

The chain has TRBV2 and TRBJ1-1; 8 bases line up with TRBD1. This CDR3 has 15 amino acids. Germline values: CDR1 SNHLY, CDR2 FYNNEI. With 6 bases clipped from V and 1 base from J, the junction kept 7 bases outside the gene matches. The CDR3, as DNA: TGTGCCAGCAGGCCCTTACAGGGGGGGAACACTGAAGCTTTCTTT. Its protein product is CASRPLQGGNTEAFF.

The chain employs TRBV10-3 and TRBJ1-4; weak D call: TRBD1 (5 bases). The germline CDR1 and CDR2 sequences are ENHRY and SYGVKD. Trimming removed 3 bases at V and 7 bases at J, with 12 bases between. CDR3 length: 14 amino acids. The CDR3 loop reads CAISDEGVGEKLFF. CDR3 DNA: TGTGCCATCAGTGATGAAGGGGTCGGTGAAAAACTGTTTTTT.

The chain links TRBV9 to TRBJ2-5; D may be TRBD2 (5 bases). Deletions cut 4 bases from V and 5 bases from J, with 15 bases between. The CDR3 extends over 14 amino acids. Germline V CDR1 and CDR2: SGDLS, YYNGEE. The CDR3 here is CASSLGRGPETQYF. The CDR3 DNA reads TGTGCCAGCAGCCTAGGACGAGGGCCTGAGACCCAGTACTTC.

The chain combines TRBV6-4 with TRBJ1-1; no clear D. The germline CDR1 and CDR2 sequences are MRHNA and SNTAGT. The CDR3 has 14 amino acids. The germline V and J ends were trimmed by 7 bases and 2 bases, with 14 bases remaining between them. The CDR3 DNA follows: TGTGCCAGCACCAAAAAGGAGAAAAACACTGAAGCTTTCTTT. It translates to CASTKKEKNTEAFF.

The count of this clone is one. The genes are TRBV4-1 and TRBJ2-7; D is perhaps TRBD1 (6 bases). Germline V gene lookup returns CDR1 MGHRA and CDR2 YSYEKL. The CDR3 extends over 16 amino acids. V was shortened by 1 base and J by 3 bases, with 16 bases between the two germline ends. CDR3 loop: CASSQGSHRAVYEQYF. In DNA, the CDR3 is TGCGCCAGCAGCCAAGGATCCCACAGGGCGGTCTACGAGCAGTACTTC.

A few counts support this clone. The chain carries TRBV3-1 (or the pseudogene TRBV3-2) and TRBJ2-6; TRBD1 matches 11 bases. The CDR3 contains 18 residues. V was pared by 3 bases and J by 3 bases, with 7 bases of the junction left unmatched. Germline-derived CDR1 and CDR2 are LGHDT and YNNKEL (reference sequence). CDR3 region: CASSHRDRGSGGANVLTF. CDR3 sequence (DNA): TGTGCCAGCAGCCACCGGGACAGGGGGTCCGGTGGGGCCAACGTCCTGACTTTC.

The V call is TRBV29-1, the J call TRBJ1-2, with 7 bases that match TRBD1. CDR1 and CDR2 from the germline V gene are SQVTM and ANQGSEA. V shed 5 bases, J shed 8 bases, and the junction held 14 bases outside the gene matches. This CDR3 spans 14 amino acids. CDR3 sequence reads: CSVRQGITSGGYTF. For the CDR3, the DNA is TGCAGCGTTCGACAGGGTATCACTTCGGGAGGCTACACCTTC.

The gene calls are TRBV19 and TRBJ1-5; D is unresolved. The CDR3 is 15 residues long. V lost 0 bases and J lost 4, with 10 bases in between. CDR1 LNHDA and CDR2 SQIVND come from the germline V gene (reference sequence). The CDR3 DNA follows: TGTGCCAGTAGTATAGATCGGGGTAGGAATCAGCCCCAGCATTTT. Translated, it gives CASSIDRGRNQPQHF.

The chain combines TRBV24-1 with TRBJ2-2; 7 positions agree with TRBD1. After removal of 1 base from V and 7 bases from J, the junction contained 8 bases not matched to a gene. There are 16 residues in the CDR3. The germline V gene encodes CDR1 KGHDR and CDR2 SFDVKD. In DNA form, the CDR3 reads TGTGCCACCAGTGATTTCTCATTACAGGGGAACGGGGAGCTGTTTTTT. This sequence encodes CATSDFSLQGNGELFF.

This clone was seen a handful of times. This chain connects TRBV10-3 to TRBJ2-3, with D possibly TRBD1 on 5 matching bases. Trimming shortened V by 2 bases and J by 3 bases, and 12 bases separated the two germline ends. The germline V gene has CDR1 ENHRY and CDR2 SYGVKD. The CDR3 is 15 amino acids. Written as DNA, the CDR3 is TGTGCCATCAGTGAGATGGGGCAGGGTACAGATACGCAGTATTTT. Translating it yields CAISEMGQGTDTQYF.

J is TRBJ2-2 and V is TRBV5-1; the D is unclear. The length of the CDR3 is 14 residues. The germline gives CDR1 SGHRS, CDR2 YFSETQ. Trimming stripped 1 base from V and 3 bases from J, with 7 bases between. DNA for the CDR3: TGCGCCAGCAGCTTGTATCGAGACACCGGGGAGCTGTTTTTT. Translated, it gives CASSLYRDTGELFF. Drawing the rest from reference TRBV5-1 and TRBJ2-2, the complete variable domain is KAGVTQTPRYLIKTRGQQVTLSCSPISGHRSVSWYQQTPGQGLQFLFEYFSETQRNKGNFPGRFSGRQFSNSRSEMNVSTLELGDSALYLCASSLYRDTGELFFGEGSRLTVL.

This clone was seen only a few times. This rearrangement joins TRBV3-1 (or the pseudogene TRBV3-2) to TRBJ2-5, with 15 bases matching TRBD2. The V segment lost 4 bases and the J segment 3 bases; nucleotides outside the gene matches: 6. This CDR3 has 17 amino acids. Germline values: CDR1 LGHDT, CDR2 YNNKEL (reference sequence). The CDR3 region has the DNA TGTGCCAGCAGCCTTCAGGGACTAGCGGGGGGTAAAGAGACCCAGTACTTC. Amino acid sequence: CASSLQGLAGGKETQYF.

V usage is TRBV7-9 and J usage is TRBJ2-1, with a tentative D call TRBD2 (6 bases). From germline, CDR1 is SEHNR and CDR2 FQNEAQ (reference sequence). V lost 1 base and J 2 bases, leaving 9 bases between the germline ends. CDR3 size: 15 residues. The CDR3 is CASSLVRGPYNEQFF. In nucleotides, the CDR3 is TGTGCCAGCAGCTTAGTGCGGGGACCCTACAATGAGCAGTTCTTC.

This clone was recorded once. This chain uses TRBV6-6 with TRBJ1-2; 8 bases fit TRBD1. CDR1 is MNHNY and CDR2 is SVGAGI in the germline V gene (reference sequence). With V trimmed by 7 bases and J by 8 bases, 9 bases remained unmatched. CDR3 length: 13 amino acids. The chain's CDR3 is CASTTDRVKGYTF. The DNA of the CDR3 is TGTGCCAGCACCACGGACAGGGTCAAAGGCTACACCTTC.

V gene TRBV7-2 combines with J gene TRBJ1-3, with D unresolved. Germline V gene sequence: CDR1 SGHTA, CDR2 FQGNSA. V was trimmed by 2 bases and J by 0 bases, leaving 5 bases between them. The CDR3 has 14 amino acids. This chain's CDR3 is CASSLYSSGNTIYF. The CDR3 bases are TGTGCCAGCAGCTTATATAGCTCTGGAAACACCATATATTTT.

J is TRBJ2-1 and V is TRBV5-1, with a weak D call TRBD2 (6 bases). The CDR3 runs to 14 residues. The V gene's germline CDR1 is SGHRS and CDR2 YFSETQ. V lost 0 bases, J lost 5 bases, and 9 bases lay in between. The CDR3 sequence: CASSLGGNNNEQFF. CDR3 DNA: TGCGCCAGCAGCTTGGGCGGGAACAACAATGAGCAGTTCTTC. The complete variable domain, with remaining parts taken from reference TRBV5-1 and TRBJ2-1, reads KAGVTQTPRYLIKTRGQQVTLSCSPISGHRSVSWYQQTPGQGLQFLFEYFSETQRNKGNFPGRFSGRQFSNSRSEMNVSTLELGDSALYLCASSLGGNNNEQFFGPGTRLTVL.

This clone has only a few counts. The gene calls are TRBV7-8 and TRBJ2-7; TRBD1 might be the D (6 bases). Trimming removed 0 bases at V and 3 bases at J, with 12 bases between. The CDR3 is made up of 15 amino acids. CDR1 and CDR2 from the germline V gene are SGHVS and FQNEAQ. The DNA of the CDR3 is TGTGCCAGCAGCTTAGCGCACGGACAGAACTACGAGCAGTACTTC. Protein sequence: CASSLAHGQNYEQYF.